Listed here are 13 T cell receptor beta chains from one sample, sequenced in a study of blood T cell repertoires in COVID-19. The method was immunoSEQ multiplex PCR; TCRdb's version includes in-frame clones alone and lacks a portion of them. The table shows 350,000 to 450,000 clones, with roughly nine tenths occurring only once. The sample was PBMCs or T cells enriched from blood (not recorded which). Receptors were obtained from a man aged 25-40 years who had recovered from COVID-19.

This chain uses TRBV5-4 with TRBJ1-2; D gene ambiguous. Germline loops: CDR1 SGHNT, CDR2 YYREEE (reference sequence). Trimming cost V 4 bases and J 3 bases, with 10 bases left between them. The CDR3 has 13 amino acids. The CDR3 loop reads CASSLDTYYGYTF. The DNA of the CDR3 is TGTGCCAGCAGCCTCGACACGTACTATGGCTACACCTTC.

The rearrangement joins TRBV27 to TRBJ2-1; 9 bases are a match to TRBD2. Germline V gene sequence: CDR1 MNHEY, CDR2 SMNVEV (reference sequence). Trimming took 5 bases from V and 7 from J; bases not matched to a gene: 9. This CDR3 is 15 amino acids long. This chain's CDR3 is CASSGGRAFGNEQFF. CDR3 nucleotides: TGTGCCAGCAGTGGCGGGAGGGCCTTCGGGAATGAGCAGTTCTTC.

CDR3 in DNA: TGTGCCAGCAGTTCCAGACTAGCGGGAGGGTCTCTGCAGTTCTTC. It encodes CASSSRLAGGSLQFF. The chain uses TRBV27 and TRBJ2-1, with 14 bases aligning to TRBD2. V gave up 4 bases and J gave up 12 bases; unmatched junction bases: 8. The CDR3 has 15 residues. CDR1 MNHEY and CDR2 SMNVEV come from the germline V gene (reference sequence).

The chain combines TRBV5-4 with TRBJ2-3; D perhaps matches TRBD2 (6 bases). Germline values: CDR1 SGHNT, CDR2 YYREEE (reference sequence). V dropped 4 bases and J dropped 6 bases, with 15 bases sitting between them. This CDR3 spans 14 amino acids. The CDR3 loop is CASSAGSMTDTQYF. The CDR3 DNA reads TGTGCCAGCAGCGCGGGATCGATGACGGATACGCAGTATTTT. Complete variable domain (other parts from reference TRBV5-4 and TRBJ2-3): ETGVTQSPTHLIKTRGQQVTLRCSSQSGHNTVSWYQQALGQGPQFIFQYYREEENGRGNFPPRFSGLQFPNYSSELNVNALELDDSALYLCASSAGSMTDTQYFGPGTRLTVL.

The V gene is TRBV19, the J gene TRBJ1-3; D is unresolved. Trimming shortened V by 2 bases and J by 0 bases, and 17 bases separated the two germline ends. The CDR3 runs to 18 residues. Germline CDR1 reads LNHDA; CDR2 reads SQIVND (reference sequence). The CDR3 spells CASSISPVSDYSGNTIYF. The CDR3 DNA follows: TGTGCCAGTAGTATATCTCCAGTCTCAGACTACTCTGGAAACACCATATATTTT.

The CDR3 DNA is TGTGCCAGCAGCGGGGGACTAGCTAGGGGCGAGCAGTACTTC. Amino acids: CASSGGLARGEQYF. The chain carries TRBV5-6 and TRBJ2-7; TRBD2 aligns across 9 bases. V trimming: 4 bases; J trimming: 6 bases; junction bases outside the gene matches: 8. Germline lookup yields CDR1 SGHDT and CDR2 YYEEEE. CDR3 length: 14 residues.

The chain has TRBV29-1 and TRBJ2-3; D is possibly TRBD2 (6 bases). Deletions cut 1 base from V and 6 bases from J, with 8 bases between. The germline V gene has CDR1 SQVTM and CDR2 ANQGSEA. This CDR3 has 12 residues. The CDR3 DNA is TGCAGCGTTGAAGCGGAGGGGGATACGCAGTATTTT. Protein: CSVEAEGDTQYF.

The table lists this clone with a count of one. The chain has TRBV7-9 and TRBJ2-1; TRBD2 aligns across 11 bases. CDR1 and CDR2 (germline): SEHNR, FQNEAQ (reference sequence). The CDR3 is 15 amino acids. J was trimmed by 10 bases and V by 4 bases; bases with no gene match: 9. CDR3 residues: CASSYQLAGEGEQFF. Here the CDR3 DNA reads TGTGCCAGCAGCTATCAACTAGCGGGAGAAGGCGAGCAGTTCTTC.

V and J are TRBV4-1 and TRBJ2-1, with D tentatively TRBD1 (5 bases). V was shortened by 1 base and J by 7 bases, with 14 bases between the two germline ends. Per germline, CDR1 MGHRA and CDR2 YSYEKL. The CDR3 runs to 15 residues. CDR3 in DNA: TGCGCCAGCAGCCAAGCCCCCAGGGCCCAGAATGAGCAGTTCTTC. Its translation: CASSQAPRAQNEQFF.

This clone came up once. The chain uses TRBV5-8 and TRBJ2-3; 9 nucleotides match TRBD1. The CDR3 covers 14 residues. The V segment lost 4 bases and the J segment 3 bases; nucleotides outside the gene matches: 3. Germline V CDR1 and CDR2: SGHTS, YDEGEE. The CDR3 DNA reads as TGTGCCAGCAGCGCGGGACAGGGTACAGATACGCAGTATTTT. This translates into CASSAGQGTDTQYF.

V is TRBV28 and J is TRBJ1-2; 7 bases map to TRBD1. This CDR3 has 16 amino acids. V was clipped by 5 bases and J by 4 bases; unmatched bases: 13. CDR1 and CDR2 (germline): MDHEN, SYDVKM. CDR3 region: CASSPRGGPDGYGYTF. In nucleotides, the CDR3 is TGTGCCAGCAGTCCTAGAGGGGGCCCCGACGGCTATGGCTACACCTTC.

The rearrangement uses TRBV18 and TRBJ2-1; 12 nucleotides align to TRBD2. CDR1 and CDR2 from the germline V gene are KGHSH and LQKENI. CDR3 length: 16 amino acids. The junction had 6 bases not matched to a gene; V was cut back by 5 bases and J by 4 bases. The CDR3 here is CASSAQLAGGYNEQFF. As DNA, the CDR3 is TGTGCCAGCTCAGCCCAACTAGCGGGAGGTTACAATGAGCAGTTCTTC.

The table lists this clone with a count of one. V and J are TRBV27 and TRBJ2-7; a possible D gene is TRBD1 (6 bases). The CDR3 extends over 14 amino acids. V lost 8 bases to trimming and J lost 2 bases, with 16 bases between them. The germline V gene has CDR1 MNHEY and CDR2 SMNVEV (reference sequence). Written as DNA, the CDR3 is TGTGCCAGCCAACCGGTTGAGGGGGCCTACGAGCAGTACTTC. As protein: CASQPVEGAYEQYF.